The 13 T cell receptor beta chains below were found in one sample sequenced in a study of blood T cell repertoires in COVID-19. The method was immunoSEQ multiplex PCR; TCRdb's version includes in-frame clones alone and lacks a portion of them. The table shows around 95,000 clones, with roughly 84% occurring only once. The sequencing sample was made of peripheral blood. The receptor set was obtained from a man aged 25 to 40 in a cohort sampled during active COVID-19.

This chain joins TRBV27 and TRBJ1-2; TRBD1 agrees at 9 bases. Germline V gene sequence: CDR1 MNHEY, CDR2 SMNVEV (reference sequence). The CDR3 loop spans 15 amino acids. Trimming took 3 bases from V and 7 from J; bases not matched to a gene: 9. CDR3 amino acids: CASSFWRDRGAGYTF. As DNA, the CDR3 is TGTGCCAGCAGTTTTTGGCGAGACAGGGGGGCTGGCTACACCTTC.

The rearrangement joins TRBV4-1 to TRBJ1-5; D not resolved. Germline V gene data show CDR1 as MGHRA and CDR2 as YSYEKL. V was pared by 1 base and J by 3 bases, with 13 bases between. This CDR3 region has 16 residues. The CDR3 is CASSQVIEQVNQPQHF. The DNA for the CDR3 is TGCGCCAGCAGCCAAGTCATCGAGCAGGTCAATCAGCCCCAGCATTTT.

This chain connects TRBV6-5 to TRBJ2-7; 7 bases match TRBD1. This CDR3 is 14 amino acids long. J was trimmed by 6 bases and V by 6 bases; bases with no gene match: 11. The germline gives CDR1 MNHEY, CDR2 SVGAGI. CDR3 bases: TGTGCCAGCAGCCAGGGGGTAGGTGGGAGCGAGCAGTACTTC. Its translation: CASSQGVGGSEQYF.

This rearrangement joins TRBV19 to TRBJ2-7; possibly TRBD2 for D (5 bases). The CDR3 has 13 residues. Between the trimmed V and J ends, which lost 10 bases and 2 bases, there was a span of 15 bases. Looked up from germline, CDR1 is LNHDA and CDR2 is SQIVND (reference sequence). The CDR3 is CATHGGSPYEQYF. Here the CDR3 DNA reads TGTGCCACCCACGGAGGATCCCCCTACGAGCAGTACTTC.

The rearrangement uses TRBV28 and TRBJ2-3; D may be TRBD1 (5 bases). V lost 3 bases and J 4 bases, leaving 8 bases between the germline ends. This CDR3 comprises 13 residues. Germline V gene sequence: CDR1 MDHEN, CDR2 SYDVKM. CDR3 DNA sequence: TGTGCCAGCAGTTTTCGGACACCAGATACGCAGTATTTT. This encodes CASSFRTPDTQYF.

CDR3 in amino acids: CASSPRPLAGVGTGELFF. The CDR3 nucleotides read TGTGCCAGCAGCCCGAGGCCACTAGCGGGGGTCGGGACCGGGGAGCTGTTTTTT. This sequence joins TRBV7-2 and TRBJ2-2; 11 positions agree with TRBD2. The J segment lost 5 bases and the V segment lost 5 bases, leaving 13 bases of the junction unmatched. From germline, CDR1 is SGHTA and CDR2 FQGNSA. The CDR3 is made up of 18 amino acids.

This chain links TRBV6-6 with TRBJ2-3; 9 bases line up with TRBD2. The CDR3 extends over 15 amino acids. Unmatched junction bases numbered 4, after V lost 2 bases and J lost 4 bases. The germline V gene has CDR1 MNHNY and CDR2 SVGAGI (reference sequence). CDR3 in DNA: TGTGCCAGCAGTTACCAGGCTAGCGGGGCAGATACGCAGTATTTT. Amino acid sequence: CASSYQASGADTQYF.

CDR3: CASRRAGDEKLFF. DNA of the CDR3: TGTGCCAGTAGAAGGGCGGGGGATGAAAAACTGTTTTTT. The chain links TRBV19 to TRBJ1-4; weak D call: TRBD1 (5 bases). V lost 6 bases to trimming and J lost 6 bases, with 11 bases between them. CDR1 and CDR2 from the germline V gene are LNHDA and SQIVND (reference sequence). The CDR3 is made up of 13 amino acids.

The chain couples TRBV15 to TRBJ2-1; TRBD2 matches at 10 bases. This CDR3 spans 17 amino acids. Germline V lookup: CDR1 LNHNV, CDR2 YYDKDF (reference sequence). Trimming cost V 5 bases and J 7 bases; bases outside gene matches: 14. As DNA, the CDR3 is TGTGCCACCAGCCTAAATAAGGGCCTAGCGGGGGTTAATGAGCAGTTCTTC. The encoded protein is CATSLNKGLAGVNEQFF.

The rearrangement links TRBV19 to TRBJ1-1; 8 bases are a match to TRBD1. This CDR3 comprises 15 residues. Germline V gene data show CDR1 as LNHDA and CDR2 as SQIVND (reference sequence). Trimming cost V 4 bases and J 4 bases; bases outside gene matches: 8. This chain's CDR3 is CASSTQGEGGTEAFF. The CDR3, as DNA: TGTGCCAGTAGTACACAGGGGGAAGGAGGCACTGAAGCTTTCTTT. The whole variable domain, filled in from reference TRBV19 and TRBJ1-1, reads DGGITQSPKYLFRKEGQNVTLSCEQNLNHDAMYWYRQDPGQGLRLIYYSQIVNDFQKGDIAEGYSVSREKKESFPLTVTSAQKNPTAFYLCASSTQGEGGTEAFFGQGTRLTVV.

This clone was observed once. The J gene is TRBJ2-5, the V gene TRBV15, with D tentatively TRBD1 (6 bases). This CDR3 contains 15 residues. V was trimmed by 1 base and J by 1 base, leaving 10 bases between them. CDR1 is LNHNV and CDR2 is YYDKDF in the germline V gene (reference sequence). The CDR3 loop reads CATSRGRQVQETQYF. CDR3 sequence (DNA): TGTGCCACCAGCAGAGGCAGACAGGTCCAAGAGACCCAGTACTTC.

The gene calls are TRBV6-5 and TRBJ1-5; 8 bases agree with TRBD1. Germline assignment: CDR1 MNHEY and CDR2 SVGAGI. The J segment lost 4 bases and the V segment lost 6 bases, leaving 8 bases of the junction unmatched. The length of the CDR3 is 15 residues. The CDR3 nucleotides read TGTGCCAGCAGCGGCGGACAGGGACGGAATCAGCCCCAGCATTTT. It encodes CASSGGQGRNQPQHF.

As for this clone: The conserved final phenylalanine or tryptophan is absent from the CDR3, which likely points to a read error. Here the CDR3 reads CASGLVHQGLSTEAFS. The CDR3 DNA sequence: TGTGCTAGTGGTTTGGTACATCAGGGGTTGAGCACTGAAGCTTTCTCT. The rearrangement joins TRBV12-5 to TRBJ1-1; D is possibly TRBD1 (6 bases). Germline-derived CDR1 and CDR2 are LGHNT and FRNRAP. The CDR3 sequence is 16 residues long. Trimming took 0 bases from V and 4 from J, leaving 15 bases between them.